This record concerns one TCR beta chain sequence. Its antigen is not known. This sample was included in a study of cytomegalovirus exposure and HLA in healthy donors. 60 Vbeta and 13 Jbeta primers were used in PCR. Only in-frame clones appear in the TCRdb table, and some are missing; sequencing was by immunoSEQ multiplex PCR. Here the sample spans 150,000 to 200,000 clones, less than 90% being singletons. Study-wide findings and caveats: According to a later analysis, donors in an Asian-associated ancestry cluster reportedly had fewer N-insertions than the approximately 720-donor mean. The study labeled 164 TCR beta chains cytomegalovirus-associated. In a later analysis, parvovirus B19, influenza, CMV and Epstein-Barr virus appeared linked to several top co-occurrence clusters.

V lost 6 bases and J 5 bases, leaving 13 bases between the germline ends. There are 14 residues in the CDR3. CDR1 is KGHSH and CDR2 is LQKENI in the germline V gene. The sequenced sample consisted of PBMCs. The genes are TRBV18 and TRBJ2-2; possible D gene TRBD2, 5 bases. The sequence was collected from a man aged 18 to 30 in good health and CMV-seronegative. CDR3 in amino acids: CASSSMGETGELFF. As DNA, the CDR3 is TGTGCCAGCTCTTCGATGGGAGAAACCGGGGAGCTGTTTTTT.